This TCR beta chain came from a study of T cell responses to AZD1222 COVID-19 vaccine. Across the whole study: Samples with a second dose at about 4 or about 12 weeks were pooled together.

With 0 bases removed from V and 0 bases from J, the gap between germline ends came to 10 bases. Germline-derived CDR1 and CDR2 are SGHKS and YYEKEE (reference sequence). The CDR3 spans 16 residues. TCRdb's copy holds only in-frame clones and misses some; the assay was immunoSEQ multiplex PCR. Among 80,000 to 90,000 clones listed, roughly 90% were seen once. This TCR was recovered from an adult in good health. The specimen comprised peripheral blood, sampled on day 0 of AZD1222 vaccination. The rearrangement links TRBV5-5 to TRBJ1-3; D possibly corresponds to TRBD1 (5 bases). CDR3 amino acids: CASSLDPGTSGNTIYF. DNA of the CDR3: TGTGCCAGCAGCTTGGATCCGGGGACCTCTGGAAACACCATATATTTT.